This TCR beta chain emerged from a study of CD8 T cells in ankylosing spondylitis (dated by TCRdb to the late 2010s). Some background on the complete study: The study set out to find disease-linked TCR variants by profiling T cell receptor beta repertoires in ankylosing spondylitis patients and healthy donors. The full study cohort was made up of 25 ankylosing spondylitis patients and 108 healthy donors. Peripheral blood was sampled, and synovial fluid was additionally collected from ankylosing spondylitis patients.

Study-wide conclusions, independent of this receptor: The disease-linked clones showed a CD8+ phenotype and occurred at relatively low frequencies in peripheral blood. According to the report, matched synovial fluid samples from ankylosing spondylitis patients were significantly enriched for the disease-linked clones. Blood from ankylosing spondylitis patients appeared to be characterized by a TCR beta motif composed of roughly 8 highly homologous amino acid variants. Some TCR beta motif variants had previously been reported in synovial fluid and blood of reactive arthritis patients, which suggested common disease-initiation mechanisms.

This clonotype was recorded at least ten times. Its antigen has not been determined. Per-base quality was not reported, and no clone a single base away is much larger than it. This sample was sequenced with an Illumina HiSeq 2500. Quantitative 5'-RACE with molecular barcodes was used to prepare TCR beta libraries. The original pipeline was this. To identify disease-linked TCR variants, a new computational method was used, one built on a probabilistic model of VDJ rearrangement. Clones were called with MiXCR by TCRdb after fastp trimmed the public reads at Q25, and only in-frame beta chains were retained. Under each unique CDR3 protein, matching rows form one entry showing the most common genes and DNA. None of the V and J calls come from the authors' own analysis; TCRdb made them. Here the sample has about 540,000 distinct CDR3 sequences; roughly 13% occur a single time. Nearly 7% of the sample lies in the top ten.

From cysteine to phenylalanine, the CDR3 is 14 amino acids long. Of the read, only the CDR3 DNA is kept; its 42 bases are in frame from base 1. V loses 8 bases, J loses 2 bases, and the germline ends lie 15 bases apart. This receptor was identified in a male donor with ankylosing spondylitis. The rearranged chain carries TRBV12-3 or TRBV12-4 and TRBJ1-1; perhaps TRBD1 is the D gene, with 5 bases matching. Sample: blood, either unsorted or a sorted T cell fraction (not recorded which). The CDR3 is CASARTRGNTEAFF. The DNA sequence follows: TGTGCCAGCGCGAGGACACGGGGCAACACTGAAGCTTTCTTT.